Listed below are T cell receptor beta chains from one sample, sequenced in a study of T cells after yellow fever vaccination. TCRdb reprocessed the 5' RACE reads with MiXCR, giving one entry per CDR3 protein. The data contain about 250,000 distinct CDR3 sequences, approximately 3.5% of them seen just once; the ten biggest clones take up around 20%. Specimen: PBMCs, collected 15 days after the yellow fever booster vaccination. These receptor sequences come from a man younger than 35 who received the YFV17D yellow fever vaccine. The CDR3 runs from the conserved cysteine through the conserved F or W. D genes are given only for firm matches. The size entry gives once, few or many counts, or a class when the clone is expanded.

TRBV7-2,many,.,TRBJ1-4,TGTGCCAGCAGCTTAACCGGGACCCCTAATGAAAAACTGTTTTTT,CASSLTGTPNEKLFF
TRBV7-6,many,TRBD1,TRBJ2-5,TGTGCCAGCAGCTTAGCGCCACAGGGGGCGGGTGAGACCCAGTACTTC,CASSLAPQGAGETQYF
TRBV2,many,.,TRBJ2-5,TGTGCCACTACCTCCTCTGGTGAGACCCAGTACTTC,CATTSSGETQYF
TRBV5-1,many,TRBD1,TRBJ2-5,TGCGCCAGCAGCTCGGCCAGGGGGCACTCCCAAGAGACCCAGTACTTC,CASSSARGHSQETQYF
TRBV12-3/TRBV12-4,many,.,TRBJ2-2,TGTGCCACCCTTCACATGAACACCGGGGAGCTGTTTTTT,CATLHMNTGELFF
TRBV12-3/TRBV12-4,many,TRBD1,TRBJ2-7,TGTGCCAGCAGGCCCGGGACAGGGTCCTACGAGCAGTACTTC,CASRPGTGSYEQYF
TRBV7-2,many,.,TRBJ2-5,TGTGCCAGCAGCAGAGGAGGGGGAGGAGAGACCCAGTACTTC,CASSRGGGGETQYF
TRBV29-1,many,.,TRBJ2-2,TGCAGCGTTATCAGACGTGGGGAACACACCGGGGAGCTGTTTTTT,CSVIRRGEHTGELFF
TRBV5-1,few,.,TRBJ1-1,TGCGCCAGCAGCCTTGGACCGGGTAAGAACACTGAAGCTTTCTTT,CASSLGPGKNTEAFF
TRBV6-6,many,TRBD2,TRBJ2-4,TGTGCCAGCAGCCCACGGGGGGACATTCAGTACTTC,CASSPRGDIQYF
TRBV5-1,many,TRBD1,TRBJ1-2,TGCGCCAGCAGCCGAGGACAGGGGGCTCTTAACTATGGCTACACCTTC,CASSRGQGALNYGYTF
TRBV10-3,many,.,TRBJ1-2,TGTGCCATCAGTGAGTCGTTTGACTCAATCAACTATGGCTACACCTTC,CAISESFDSINYGYTF
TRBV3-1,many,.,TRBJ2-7,TGTGCCAGCAGCCAAGAACTAGCAGGACGGTCGTACTTC,CASSQELAGRSYF
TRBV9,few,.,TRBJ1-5,TGTGCCAGCAGCGTATCAGAGTCAGGTCAGCACCAGCATTTT,CASSVSESGQHQHF
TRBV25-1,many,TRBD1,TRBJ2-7,TGTGCCAGCAGTGAATCAGGCGGGACAGGGTTTCTCTACGAGCAGTACTTC,CASSESGGTGFLYEQYF
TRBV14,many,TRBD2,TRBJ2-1,TGTGCCAGCAGAATAGCGGGGGGGGAATCCCATGAGCAGTTCTTC,CASRIAGGESHEQFF
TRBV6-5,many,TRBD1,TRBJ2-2,TGTGCCAGCACGCCAGGGGGCTACACCGGGGAGCTGTTTTTT,CASTPGGYTGELFF
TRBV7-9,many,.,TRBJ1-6,TGTGCCAGCAGCTTAGAGGGGGGGCAATCACCCCTCCACTTT,CASSLEGGQSPLHF
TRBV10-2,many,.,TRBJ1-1,TGCGCCAGCAGTGACCCTCTACGACTATTGAACACTGAAGCTTTCTTT,CASSDPLRLLNTEAFF
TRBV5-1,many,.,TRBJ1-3,TGCGCCAGCAGCTCCTCCCAGGGAAACACCATATATTTT,CASSSSQGNTIYF
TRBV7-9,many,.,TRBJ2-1,TGTGCCAGCAGCCCAGGCGGTGGGTTTTATCAGGGGGGCCTGTACAATGAGCAGTTCTTC,CASSPGGGFYQGGLYNEQFF
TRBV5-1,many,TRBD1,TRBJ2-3,TGCGCCAGCAGCTTGTCCGGGACAGGGCGGACAGATACGCAGTATTTT,CASSLSGTGRTDTQYF
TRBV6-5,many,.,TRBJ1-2,TGTGCCAGCAGTCCCGGGGAGGCGCTTAACTATGGCTACACCTTC,CASSPGEALNYGYTF
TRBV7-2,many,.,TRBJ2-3,TGTGCCAGCAGCTCTCCTAGTGACGGCACAGATACGCAGTATTTT,CASSSPSDGTDTQYF
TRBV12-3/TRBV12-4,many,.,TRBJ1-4,TGTGCCAGCAGCCCACAGGGATTTCTTGAAAAACTGTTTTTT,CASSPQGFLEKLFF
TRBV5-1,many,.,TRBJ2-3,TGTGCCAGCAGCCGAACAAGCACAGATACGCAGTATTTT,CASSRTSTDTQYF
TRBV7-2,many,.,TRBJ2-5,TGTGCCAGCAGCTCCATCCAAGAGACCCAGTACTTC,CASSSIQETQYF